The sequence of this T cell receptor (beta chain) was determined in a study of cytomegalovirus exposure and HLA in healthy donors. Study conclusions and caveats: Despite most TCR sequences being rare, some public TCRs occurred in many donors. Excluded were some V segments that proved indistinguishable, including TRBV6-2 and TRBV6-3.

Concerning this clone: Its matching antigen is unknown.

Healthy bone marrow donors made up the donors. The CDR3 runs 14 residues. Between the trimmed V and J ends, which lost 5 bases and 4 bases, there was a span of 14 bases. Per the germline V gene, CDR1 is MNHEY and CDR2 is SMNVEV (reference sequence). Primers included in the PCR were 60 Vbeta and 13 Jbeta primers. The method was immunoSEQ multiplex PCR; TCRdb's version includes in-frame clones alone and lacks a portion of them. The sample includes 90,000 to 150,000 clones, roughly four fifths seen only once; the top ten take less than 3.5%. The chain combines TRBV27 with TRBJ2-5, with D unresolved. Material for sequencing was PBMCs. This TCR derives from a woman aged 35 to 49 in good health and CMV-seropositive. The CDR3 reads CASSPNAYRETQYF. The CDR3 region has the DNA TGTGCCAGCAGTCCCAATGCGTATCGAGAGACCCAGTACTTC.